The 26 T cell receptor beta chains given below trace back to one sample, sequenced in a study of blood T cell repertoires in COVID-19. TCRdb's copy holds only in-frame clones and misses some; the assay was immunoSEQ multiplex PCR. The data show a few hundred thousand clones, around 87% seen once. Sequenced: peripheral blood. These TCRs come from a woman aged 45 to 65 who had recovered from COVID-19.

The chain carries TRBV7-2 and TRBJ1-4, with D perhaps matching TRBD1 (5 bases). Between the trimmed V and J ends, which lost 8 bases and 11 bases, there was a span of 18 bases. Germline loops: CDR1 SGHTA, CDR2 FQGNSA. This CDR3 spans 13 amino acids. The CDR3: CASAFKGAEKLFF. The CDR3 DNA reads as TGTGCCAGCGCCTTCAAAGGGGCAGAGAAACTGTTTTTT.

This clone was seen just once. V usage is TRBV11-2 and J usage is TRBJ2-7; 7 bases fit TRBD1. CDR3 length equals 18 residues. The ends lost 5 bases at V and 2 bases at J; junction bases unmatched: 18. Germline CDR1 is SGHAT and CDR2 is FQNNGV. The CDR3 DNA reads as TGTGCCAGCAGCCATGGACAGGCTGGCCTGCTCCTACCCTACGAGCAGTACTTC. Translation: CASSHGQAGLLLPYEQYF.

The CDR3 nucleotides are TGTGCCAGCAGTATAAGAGGCCTCCGGCCCCAGCATTTT. As protein: CASSIRGLRPQHF. The rearrangement uses TRBV28 and TRBJ1-5; D gene unclear. CDR3 length: 13 residues. V lost 5 bases, J lost 9 bases, and 14 bases lay in between. Germline CDR1 MDHEN, CDR2 SYDVKM.

CDR3 DNA sequence: TGTGCCAGCAGCCAGCCACCCCAGGCAGGTCATTCACCCCTCCACTTT. Translating it yields CASSQPPQAGHSPLHF. The chain is built from TRBV3-1 (or the pseudogene TRBV3-2) and TRBJ1-6; D uncertain. The CDR3 has 16 amino acids. Germline values: CDR1 LGHDT, CDR2 YNNKEL (reference sequence). Trimming pared 3 bases from V and 8 bases from J, leaving 17 bases between.

This clone was found once. The gene calls are TRBV30 and TRBJ2-1; possibly TRBD1 for D (5 bases). Germline V CDR1 and CDR2: GTSNPN, SVGIG (reference sequence). Trimming shortened V by 6 bases and J by 0 bases, and 12 bases separated the two germline ends. The CDR3 has 14 residues. In DNA form, the CDR3 reads TGTGCCTGTATTCCTACAGGCTCCTACAATGAGCAGTTCTTC. It codes for CACIPTGSYNEQFF.

V usage is TRBV21-1 and J usage is TRBJ2-1; the table gives TRBD1 as D, unverified against the DNA. TRBV21-1 is classified as a pseudogene. The CDR3 has 16 amino acids. CDR3 in amino acids: CASKCGGTGFGNEQFF. As DNA, the CDR3 is TGTGCCAGCAAGTGCGGAGGGACAGGGTTCGGCAATGAGCAGTTCTTC.

The rearrangement joins TRBV6-5 to TRBJ1-1; the D gene is possibly TRBD1 (5 bases). The CDR3 contains 13 residues. Trimming took 8 bases from V and 5 from J, leaving 15 bases between them. The germline gives CDR1 MNHEY, CDR2 SVGAGI. This chain's CDR3 is CASGEWEGTEAFF. The CDR3 coding sequence is TGTGCCAGCGGGGAGTGGGAGGGGACTGAAGCTTTCTTT.

The chain is built from TRBV4-3 and TRBJ1-2; 7 nucleotides line up with TRBD1. The CDR3 is 15 amino acids. Trimming removed 2 bases from V and 7 bases from J; junction bases left unmatched: 10. In germline, CDR1 is LGHNA, CDR2 YSLEER. CDR3 bases: TGCGCCAGCAGCCAAACCCTAACAGGGGAGGCTGGCTACACCTTC. It translates to CASSQTLTGEAGYTF.

The rearrangement links TRBV5-8 to TRBJ2-1; TRBD1 agrees at 10 bases. Per the germline V gene, CDR1 is SGHTS and CDR2 is YDEGEE. The CDR3 covers 16 residues. V was pared by 1 base and J by 7 bases, with 8 bases of the junction left unmatched. The DNA for the CDR3 is TGTGCCAGCAGCTTGTTCCGACAGGGGGCTAGGAATGAGCAGTTCTTC. It encodes CASSLFRQGARNEQFF.

The V call is TRBV5-6, the J call TRBJ2-2, with D perhaps matching TRBD1 (5 bases). V lost 3 bases to trimming and J lost 3 bases, with 21 bases between them. The CDR3 runs 18 residues. Looked up from germline, CDR1 is SGHDT and CDR2 is YYEEEE. The CDR3 DNA sequence: TGTGCCAGCAGCTCCCTGGGGCAGGTAGCCATTTACACCGGGGAGCTGTTTTTT. The encoded protein is CASSSLGQVAIYTGELFF.

The V gene is TRBV2, the J gene TRBJ2-7, with D possibly matching TRBD2 (6 bases). CDR1 and CDR2 (germline): SNHLY, FYNNEI. The CDR3 totals 16 residues. Trimming took off 4 bases at V and 3 bases at J, with 19 bases between the two ends. In nucleotides, the CDR3 is TGTGCCAGCAGTGGGGGGGAGCGTCCTGGGCTCTACGAGCAGTACTTC. It is translated as CASSGGERPGLYEQYF.

The chain has TRBV27 and TRBJ2-7; perhaps TRBD2 as D (5 bases). Germline V gene sequence: CDR1 MNHEY, CDR2 SMNVEV (reference sequence). This CDR3 is 13 amino acids long. Trimming shortened V by 2 bases and J by 5 bases, and 10 bases separated the two germline ends. The CDR3: CASSLNGVHEQYF. The DNA for the CDR3 is TGTGCCAGCAGTTTAAACGGGGTTCACGAGCAGTACTTC.

The chain links TRBV10-3 to TRBJ2-5; 9 bases agree with TRBD2. The germline V gene has CDR1 ENHRY and CDR2 SYGVKD. CDR3 length: 15 residues. The ends lost 4 bases at V and 5 bases at J; junction bases unmatched: 8. CDR3 region: CAISVGGGGTETQYF. In DNA form, the CDR3 reads TGTGCCATCAGTGTGGGCGGGGGGGGTACGGAGACCCAGTACTTC.

This clone was found many times. The chain joins TRBV9 to TRBJ1-1; D may be TRBD1 (6 bases). The CDR3 contains 14 residues. Per the germline V gene, CDR1 is SGDLS and CDR2 is YYNGEE. V was pared by 4 bases and J by 0 bases, with 10 bases between. CDR3 region: CASSPGQMNTEAFF. CDR3 nucleotides: TGTGCCAGCAGCCCGGGACAAATGAACACTGAAGCTTTCTTT.

This chain joins TRBV5-4 and TRBJ2-7; 12 positions match TRBD2. V lost 3 bases and J lost 2; bases outside the gene matches: 6. CDR1 is SGHNT, CDR2 YYREEE, per germline (reference sequence). The CDR3 has 16 residues. CDR3 sequence: CASSSFRTSGAYEQYF. The CDR3 DNA follows: TGTGCCAGCAGCTCTTTCCGGACTAGCGGGGCCTACGAGCAGTACTTC.

In regard to this clone: The junction and the germline gene differ at one end; a read error may be behind it. V gene TRBV15 combines with J gene TRBJ1-1; perhaps TRBD1 as D (5 bases). CDR1 and CDR2 from the germline V gene are LNHNV and YYDKDF (reference sequence). The CDR3 is 13 residues long. The CDR3, as DNA: TGTGCCACCAGTAGAGGGGCTTTGGCTGAAGCTTTCTTT. Encoded protein: CATSRGALAEAFF.

The genes are TRBV15 and TRBJ2-2; D is possibly TRBD1 (6 bases). The CDR3 consists of 15 residues. Germline V gene sequence: CDR1 LNHNV, CDR2 YYDKDF (reference sequence). V lost 6 bases and J 4 bases, leaving 15 bases between the germline ends. The CDR3 nucleotides are TGTGCCACCAGTGTTCCAGGGGTGGGCACCGGGGAGCTGTTTTTT. Translating it yields CATSVPGVGTGELFF.

The J gene is TRBJ1-1, the V gene TRBV21-1. TRBV21-1 is deemed a pseudogene. CDR3 length equals 14 residues. CDR3 nucleotides: TGTGCCGCGAAGGAGGGATGGGGCTGGGCTGAAGCTTTCTTT. Residues: CAAKEGWGWAEAFF.

This chain connects TRBV5-4 to TRBJ2-2; 8 nucleotides agree with TRBD1. Germline V gives CDR1 SGHNT, CDR2 YYREEE (reference sequence). The CDR3 runs 17 residues. V gave up 0 bases and J gave up 5 bases; unmatched junction bases: 9. This chain's CDR3 is CASSLAPGGGWTGELFF. In nucleotides, the CDR3 is TGTGCCAGCAGCTTGGCCCCAGGGGGCGGTTGGACCGGGGAGCTGTTTTTT.

This clone was counted a few times. The chain joins TRBV30 to TRBJ2-7; 8 nucleotides match TRBD1. V dropped 5 bases and J dropped 6; count of bases not matched to a gene: 9. This CDR3 has 13 residues. Germline V lookup: CDR1 GTSNPN, CDR2 SVGIG (reference sequence). For the CDR3, the DNA is TGTGCCTGGGCAGGGGGCATGCACGGCGAGCAGTACTTC. Its translation is CAWAGGMHGEQYF.

V usage is TRBV7-2 and J usage is TRBJ1-6, with D perhaps TRBD1 (6 bases). CDR3 length: 16 residues. The V gene lost 1 base and the J gene lost 9 bases, with 16 bases spanning the gap. The germline V gene encodes CDR1 SGHTA and CDR2 FQGNSA. Here the CDR3 DNA reads TGTGCCAGCAGCTTAGGGCGAGGGGGATATGGTTCACCCCTCCACTTT. Translating gives CASSLGRGGYGSPLHF.

This chain joins TRBV19 and TRBJ1-2, with 7 bases matching TRBD1. Germline V gene lookup returns CDR1 LNHDA and CDR2 SQIVND (reference sequence). The CDR3 runs to 13 residues. Unmatched junction bases numbered 5, after V lost 5 bases and J lost 5 bases. Written as DNA, the CDR3 is TGTGCCAGTAGTTTCGGACAGGATTATGGCTACACCTTC. Its translation is CASSFGQDYGYTF.

The rearrangement joins TRBV4-3 to TRBJ2-7; D perhaps matches TRBD1 (5 bases). Trimming cost V 0 bases and J 7 bases, with 13 bases left between them. The germline gives CDR1 LGHNA, CDR2 YSLEER. There are 14 residues in the CDR3. The CDR3 reads CASSQDPGSREQYF. CDR3 DNA sequence: TGCGCCAGCAGCCAAGATCCAGGGTCTCGGGAGCAGTACTTC.

This clone was observed a single time. The chain couples TRBV10-3 to TRBJ2-5, with TRBD1 identical over 10 bases. Germline V gene data show CDR1 as ENHRY and CDR2 as SYGVKD. The CDR3 covers 16 residues. The V gene end was trimmed by 6 bases and the J gene end by 2 bases; junction bases not matched to a gene: 9. The CDR3 DNA is TGTGCCATCAGGGATGACAGGGGGCGGAATCAAGAGACCCAGTACTTC. Translation: CAIRDDRGRNQETQYF.

The V call is TRBV28, the J call TRBJ2-7, with 10 bases lining up with TRBD2. The CDR3 covers 15 residues. V dropped 8 bases and J dropped 0; count of bases not matched to a gene: 7. Germline V gene lookup returns CDR1 MDHEN and CDR2 SYDVKM. CDR3 loop: CASARSGRGSYEQYF. In DNA form, the CDR3 reads TGTGCCAGCGCCCGGAGCGGGAGGGGCTCCTACGAGCAGTACTTC.

This chain links TRBV7-9 with TRBJ2-1; maybe TRBD2 (5 bases). V was pared by 8 bases and J by 8 bases, with 10 bases between. The CDR3 is 11 amino acids. CDR1 is SEHNR, CDR2 FQNEAQ, per germline (reference sequence). In DNA form, the CDR3 reads TGTGCCAGCTCGAGGGTACATGAGCAGTTCTTC. Translating gives CASSRVHEQFF.